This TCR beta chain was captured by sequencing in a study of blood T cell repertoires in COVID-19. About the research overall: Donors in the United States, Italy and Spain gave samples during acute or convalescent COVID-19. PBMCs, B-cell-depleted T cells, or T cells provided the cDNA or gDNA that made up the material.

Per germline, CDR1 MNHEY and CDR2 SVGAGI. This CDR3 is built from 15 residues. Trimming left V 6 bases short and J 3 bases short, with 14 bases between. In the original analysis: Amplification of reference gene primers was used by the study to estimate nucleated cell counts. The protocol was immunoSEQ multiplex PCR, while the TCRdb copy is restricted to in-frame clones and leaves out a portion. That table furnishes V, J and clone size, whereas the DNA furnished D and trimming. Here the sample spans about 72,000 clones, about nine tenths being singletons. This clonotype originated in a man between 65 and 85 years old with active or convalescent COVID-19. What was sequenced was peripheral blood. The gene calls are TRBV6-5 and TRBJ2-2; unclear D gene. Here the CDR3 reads CASRSYSWDTGELFF. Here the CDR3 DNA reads TGTGCCAGCAGGAGTTATAGCTGGGACACCGGGGAGCTGTTTTTT.